This T cell receptor beta chain was observed in a study of T-cell reconstitution after alpha-beta-depleted transplantation in children. Unique molecular identifiers were used in preparing the TCRbeta library. TCRdb called the PCR reads again in MiXCR, with one record for every CDR3 protein. The table records 150,000 to 250,000 distinct CDR3 sequences, roughly 15% of them present only once. The CDR3 contains 19 residues. V gave up 5 bases and J gave up 2 bases, with 25 bases separating them. Only a few counts were recorded for this clonotype. The clonotype originates from a human donor who donated a stem cell graft to a child with acute lymphoblastic leukemia. The sample here was PBMCs from the stem cell graft donor, taken from the stem cell graft. The chain is built from TRBV12-3 or TRBV12-4 and TRBJ2-1; D might be TRBD2 (6 bases). This CDR3 reads CASSPYRGVTKRAYNEQFF. The DNA for the CDR3 is TGTGCCAGCAGTCCCTACCGAGGGGTTACTAAGCGGGCCTACAATGAGCAGTTCTTC.